The T cell receptor (beta chain) described here comes from a study of T-cell memory formation after mild COVID-19. Study-wide background: The study found TCR clusters largely donor specific.

CDR1 is DFQATT and CDR2 is SNEGSKA in the germline V gene (reference sequence). The V and J ends lost 6 bases and 0 bases respectively, with 12 bases between them. This CDR3 is built from 13 residues. TCRdb fed the 5' RACE reads into MiXCR, producing one record per CDR3 protein. The data contain 430,000 or so distinct CDR3 sequences, approximately 25% of them singletons. About this clonotype itself: This sequence may be a read error, since a much larger clone differs from it by one base.

The sequence came from an adult woman who had mild COVID-19 (a few samples of this study predate the infection). Cell type and time point are not known. The sample taken for sequencing was PBMCs or a T cell subset sorted from them (not recorded which). The rearrangement uses TRBV20-1 and TRBJ2-7; D remains ambiguous. CDR3 protein: CSAIQLVSYEQYF. The CDR3 nucleotides are TGCAGTGCCATCCAGCTGGTCTCCTACGAGCAGTACTTC.